Listed here are 24 T cell receptor beta chains from one sample, sequenced in a study of CXCR3-negative and CXCR3-positive naive CD8 T cells. Study observations and caveats: Higher TRB CDR3 hydrophobicity marked CXCR3-positive naive cells relative to CXCR3-negative naive cells.

Antigens for these TCRs are unknown. With UMI labels, 5' RACE was used to prepare the TRB cDNA libraries. TCRdb re-called the 5' RACE reads; every CDR3 protein appears as one record, without DNA. The sample totals about 89,000 distinct CDR3 sequences. The sample comprised naive CXCR3+ CD8+ T cells from blood. The sample's subset: CD45RO-CCR7+CD27+CD95- naive CD8+ T cells expressing CXCR3 (TNR3+). All receptors derive from a human donor in good health. Some clones in this sample may be carry-over from other donors' samples.

The chain carries TRBV12-3 or TRBV12-4 and TRBJ2-5. The CDR3 covers 12 residues. The CDR3 reads CASSSGEETQYF.

The rearrangement uses TRBV7-2 and TRBJ2-4; TCRdb gives TRBD1 as the D gene, but with no DNA this cannot be confirmed. Germline V lookup: CDR1 SGHTA, CDR2 FQGNSA. The CDR3 is made up of 13 amino acids. The CDR3 region is CASSLSPGNIQYF.

The chain carries TRBV20-1 and TRBJ2-7; TCRdb calls TRBD2, which cannot be checked without DNA. There are 14 residues in the CDR3. Germline CDR1 reads DFQATT; CDR2 reads SNEGSKA (reference sequence). The CDR3 protein is CSAPDGLAGYEQYF.

The chain combines TRBV2 with TRBJ2-3; TCRdb names TRBD1, which stays unverified in the absence of DNA. Germline V gives CDR1 SNHLY, CDR2 FYNNEI. The length of the CDR3 is 18 residues. CDR3 sequence reads: CASTGTGGAPSRTDTQYF.

The rearrangement uses TRBV28 and TRBJ1-2. This CDR3 is built from 14 residues. The V gene's germline CDR1 is MDHEN and CDR2 SYDVKM. The CDR3 spells CASSPDRANYGYTF.

V is TRBV29-1 and J is TRBJ1-2; without DNA, the TCRdb call of TRBD1 cannot be checked. CDR1 and CDR2 (germline): SQVTM, ANQGSEA. CDR3 size: 11 residues. The CDR3 sequence: CSARGHYGYTF.

The chain uses TRBV10-2 and TRBJ1-1; the TCRdb D gene call, TRBD1, has no DNA to confirm it. This CDR3 comprises 13 residues. From germline, CDR1 is WSHSY and CDR2 SAAADI. The CDR3: CASSATENTEAFF.

The V and J genes are TRBV12-3 or TRBV12-4 and TRBJ2-3; with no DNA, the TCRdb D assignment of TRBD1 cannot be verified. This CDR3 comprises 12 residues. The CDR3 sequence is CASSSGTPDLYF.

The CDR3 reads CASSLDGGGPNNEQFF. This sequence joins TRBV5-1 and TRBJ2-1; no DNA is available, so the TRBD2 call from TCRdb remains unchecked. Germline V lookup: CDR1 SGHRS, CDR2 YFSETQ. The CDR3 sequence is 16 residues long.

The J gene is TRBJ2-5, the V gene TRBV9; TCRdb indicates TRBD2, and absent DNA this call remains unverified. CDR1 and CDR2 (germline): SGDLS, YYNGEE. The CDR3 sequence is 14 residues long. The CDR3 is CASSPRRTRETQYF.

The rearrangement joins TRBV5-5 to TRBJ2-5. The germline V gene has CDR1 SGHKS and CDR2 YYEKEE (reference sequence). This CDR3 is 12 amino acids long. Here the CDR3 reads CASGLFGETQYF.

The genes are TRBV29-1 and TRBJ1-2; TCRdb proposes TRBD1, but this gene call is untestable without DNA. CDR1 and CDR2 (germline): SQVTM, ANQGSEA. CDR3 length: 16 amino acids. CDR3 region: CSVEHDRGRSNYGYTF.

The genes are TRBV12-5 and TRBJ2-2; TCRdb proposes TRBD1, but this gene call is untestable without DNA. This CDR3 region has 18 residues. Per the germline V gene, CDR1 is LGHNT and CDR2 is FRNRAP. The CDR3 loop reads CASGLLSGGTGTHGELFF. Combining the CDR3 with reference TRBV12-5 and TRBJ2-2 gives the whole variable domain DARVTQTPRHKVTEMGQEVTMRCQPILGHNTVFWYRQTMMQGLELLAYFRNRAPLDDSGMPKDRFSAEMPDATLATLKIQPSEPRDSAVYFCASGLLSGGTGTHGELFFGEGSRLTVL.

The chain joins TRBV12-3 or TRBV12-4 to TRBJ2-7; TCRdb names TRBD1, which stays unverified in the absence of DNA. The length of the CDR3 is 14 residues. CDR3 in amino acids: CASSFTGALDEQYF.

This sequence joins TRBV27 and TRBJ2-7. Germline loops: CDR1 MNHEY, CDR2 SMNVEV (reference sequence). The CDR3 length is 13 residues. The CDR3 is CASRTDGSYEQYF.

The J gene is TRBJ2-7, the V gene TRBV20-1; TCRdb's D call, TRBD1, is unchecked because there is no DNA. This CDR3 comprises 13 residues. Germline assignment: CDR1 DFQATT and CDR2 SNEGSKA (reference sequence). CDR3 loop: CSASGDRAYEQYF.

This sequence joins TRBV20-1 and TRBJ2-2; TCRdb outputs TRBD2, but without DNA this stays unchecked. CDR1 DFQATT and CDR2 SNEGSKA come from the germline V gene (reference sequence). There are 14 residues in the CDR3. The CDR3 loop reads CSARDGSVPGELFF.

The chain couples TRBV12-3 or TRBV12-4 to TRBJ2-7; no DNA is available, so the TRBD2 call from TCRdb remains unchecked. The CDR3 covers 19 residues. Here the CDR3 reads CASSDGASGSSGASYEQYF.

J is TRBJ2-1 and V is TRBV28; TCRdb's D gene call, TRBD1, goes unchecked for lack of DNA. The CDR3 loop spans 16 amino acids. Germline assignment: CDR1 MDHEN and CDR2 SYDVKM. The chain's CDR3 is CASSFLGQGRENEQFF.

The chain uses TRBV21-1 and TRBJ2-4. TRBV21-1 is a pseudogene locus. The CDR3 spans 13 residues. CDR3: CASSKPAKNIQYF.

This chain uses TRBV21-1 with TRBJ1-1; as DNA is missing, the TRBD1 call by TCRdb cannot be tested. TRBV21-1 is a listed pseudogene. There are 14 residues in the CDR3. CDR3 loop: CASSSGTAIGEAFF.

The rearrangement joins TRBV12-3 or TRBV12-4 to TRBJ1-5; TCRdb outputs TRBD1, but without DNA this stays unchecked. The CDR3 loop spans 14 amino acids. The CDR3 loop reads CASSLGQGDAPQHF.

V usage is TRBV12-3 or TRBV12-4 and J usage is TRBJ2-7; without DNA, the TCRdb call of TRBD1 cannot be checked. This CDR3 contains 13 residues. The CDR3 is CASSLAGSREQYF.

The V call is TRBV13, the J call TRBJ2-7; TCRdb's D gene call, TRBD2, goes unchecked for lack of DNA. CDR3 size: 14 residues. Germline loops: CDR1 PRHDT, CDR2 FYEKMQ (reference sequence). CDR3 amino acids: CASSTNSGTYEQYF.